Sequencing of this TCR beta chain was carried out in a study of blood T cell repertoires in COVID-19. Looking at the study overall: The United States, Italy and Spain provided the acute and convalescent COVID-19 samples. Sources were T cells, B-cell-depleted T cells, or PBMCs; the material itself was cDNA or gDNA.

Per germline, CDR1 MDHEN and CDR2 SYDVKM. V dropped 6 bases and J dropped 1 base, with 12 bases sitting between them. This CDR3 region has 14 residues. The table came from immunoSEQ multiplex PCR; TCRdb's copy has only in-frame clones and leaves some out. The table records more than 250,000 clones, roughly 91% of them present only once. As regards this clone: The same CDR3 arises from other DNA sequences in this sample as well.

The TCR sequence derives from a man aged 50-60 years with active or convalescent COVID-19. The chain uses TRBV28 and TRBJ1-1, with D hard to call. The sample comprised peripheral blood. In nucleotides, the CDR3 is TGTGCCAGCAGCCCGGCTGCGGGGAACACTGAAGCTTTCTTT. Translated, it gives CASSPAAGNTEAFF.